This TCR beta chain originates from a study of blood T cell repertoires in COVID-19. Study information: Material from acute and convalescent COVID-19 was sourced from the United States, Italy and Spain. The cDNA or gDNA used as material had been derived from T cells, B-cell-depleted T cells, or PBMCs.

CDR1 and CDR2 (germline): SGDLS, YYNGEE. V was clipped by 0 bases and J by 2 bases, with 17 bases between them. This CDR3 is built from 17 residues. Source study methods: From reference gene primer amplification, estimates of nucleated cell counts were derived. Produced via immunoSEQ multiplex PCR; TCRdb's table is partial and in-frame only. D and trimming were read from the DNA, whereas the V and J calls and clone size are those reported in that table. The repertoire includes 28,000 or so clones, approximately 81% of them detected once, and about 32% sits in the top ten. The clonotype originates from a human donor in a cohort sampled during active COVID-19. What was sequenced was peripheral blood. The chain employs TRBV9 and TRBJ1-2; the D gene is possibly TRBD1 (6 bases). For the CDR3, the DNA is TGTGCCAGCAGCGTAGCTCAGCGCCTACAGGGCAACTATGGCTACACCTTC. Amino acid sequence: CASSVAQRLQGNYGYTF.